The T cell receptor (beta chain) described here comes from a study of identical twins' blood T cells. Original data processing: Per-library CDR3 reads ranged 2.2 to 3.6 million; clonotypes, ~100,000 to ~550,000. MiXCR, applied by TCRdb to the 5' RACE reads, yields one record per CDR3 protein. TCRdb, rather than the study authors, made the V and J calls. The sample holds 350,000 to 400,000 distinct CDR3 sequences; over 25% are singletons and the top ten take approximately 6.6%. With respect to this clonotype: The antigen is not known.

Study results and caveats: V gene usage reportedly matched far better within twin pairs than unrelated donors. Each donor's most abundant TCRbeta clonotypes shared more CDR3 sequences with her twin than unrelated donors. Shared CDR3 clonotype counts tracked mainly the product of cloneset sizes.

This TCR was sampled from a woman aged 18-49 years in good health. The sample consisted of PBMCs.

This CDR3 reads CASSPSQTGTEAFF. The CDR3 DNA follows: TGTGCCAGCTCACCATCTCAGACAGGGACTGAAGCTTTCTTT. V usage is TRBV18 and J usage is TRBJ1-1, with 7 bases fitting TRBD1. This CDR3 contains 14 residues. V lost 2 bases and J lost 5; bases outside the gene matches: 5. Germline V gene lookup returns CDR1 KGHSH and CDR2 LQKENI.